In its sample, the clone carrying this T cell receptor beta chain was seen a few times. Total RNA extracted from each sample amounted to at least 5 micrograms. The data were obtained in a study of blood T cells in healthy people across ages. PCR was performed a second time for about 7 to 12 cycles using a sample-barcoded 5' primer and a J-beta primer mix. Each cDNA molecule received a tag from a template-switch adaptor that had 12 random nucleotides. CDR3-containing paired-end reads numbering at least 2.5 million came from each sample. TCRdb analysed the 5' RACE reads with MiXCR anew, one entry per CDR3 protein. The table has 980,000 or so distinct CDR3 sequences, around 48% seen once; the top ten hold under 15%. Germline V gene lookup returns CDR1 DFQATT and CDR2 SNEGSKA (reference sequence). Between the trimmed V and J ends, which lost 6 bases and 2 bases, there was a span of 14 bases. The CDR3 has 13 residues.

This chain joins TRBV20-1 and TRBJ2-7; tentative D call: TRBD2 (6 bases). The clonotype comes from a man in his thirties or forties in good health. The sequenced sample consisted of blood. Here the CDR3 DNA reads TGCAGTGCGAACGAACTAGCTACCTACGAGCAGTACTTC. It yields the protein CSANELATYEQYF.